Listed below are T cell receptor beta chains from one sample, sequenced in a study of T cells after yellow fever vaccination. Each CDR3 protein gets one entry after TCRdb re-called the 5' RACE reads with MiXCR. The profile shows about 350,000 distinct CDR3 sequences, approximately 13% of them singletons. Here the sequenced sample was CD4+ T cells sorted from PBMCs, taken 15 days after the yellow fever booster vaccination. These receptors originate from a man between 18 and 29 years old who received the YFV17D yellow fever vaccine. CDR3s leave out the opening cysteine and the closing phenylalanine or tryptophan.

>TRBV5-1|TRBJ2-1
ASRGTSGAGGIYNEQF
>TRBV28|TRBJ2-2
ASSSYRAGELF
>TRBV7-2|TRBJ2-5
ASARGGLAGVLQETQY
>TRBV5-1|TRBJ2-4
ASSVGYRVAKNIQY
>TRBV5-1|TRBJ1-5
ASSLVGPGQPQH
>TRBV29-1|TRBJ1-2
SVESRTGLYGYT
>TRBV5-1|TRBJ2-5
ASSLVLDAKETQY
>TRBV5-1|TRBJ2-5
ASSLGDRVGETQY
>TRBV12-3/TRBV12-4|TRBJ1-1
ASSRGLLGAF
>TRBV6-5|TRBJ1-5
ASRRTGGQPQH
>TRBV5-1|TRBJ2-2
ASSYGGTGHTGELF
>TRBV29-1|TRBJ2-3
SSRQGRGTDTQY
>TRBV6-1|TRBJ2-5
ASTTRGYGETQY
>TRBV5-4|TRBJ1-1
ASSKPTAEAF
>TRBV7-2|TRBJ2-5
ASSLRKGGVETQY
>TRBV7-9|TRBJ2-5
ASSYNRASGETQY